This TCR beta chain comes out of a study of T cell responses to AZD1222 COVID-19 vaccine. V lost 5 bases and J lost 6; bases outside the gene matches: 8. The germline CDR1 and CDR2 sequences are MNHEY and SVGAGI. CDR3 length: 15 amino acids. Profiled with immunoSEQ multiplex PCR; TCRdb holds only in-frame clones, not every one. Of some 100,000 clones detected, approximately 89% appear once; the ten largest clones hold approximately 4.8%. This TCR came from an adult in good health. Here the sequenced sample was peripheral blood, taken on day 0 of AZD1222 vaccination. The chain employs TRBV6-5 and TRBJ2-1; 9 bases are shared with TRBD1. In DNA form, the CDR3 reads TGTGCCAGCAGTCGGGGGACAGGGTACGGCAATGAGCAGTTCTTC. Translation: CASSRGTGYGNEQFF.